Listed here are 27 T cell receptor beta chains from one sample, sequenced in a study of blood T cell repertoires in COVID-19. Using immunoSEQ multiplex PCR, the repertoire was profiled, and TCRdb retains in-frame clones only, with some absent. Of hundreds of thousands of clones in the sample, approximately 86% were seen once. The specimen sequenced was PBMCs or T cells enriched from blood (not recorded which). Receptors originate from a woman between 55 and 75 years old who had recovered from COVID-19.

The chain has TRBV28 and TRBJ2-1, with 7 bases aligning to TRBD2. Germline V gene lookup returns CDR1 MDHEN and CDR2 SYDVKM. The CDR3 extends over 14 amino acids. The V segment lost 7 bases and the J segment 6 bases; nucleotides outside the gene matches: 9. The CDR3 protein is CASIRSGLGNEQFF. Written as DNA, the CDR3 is TGTGCCAGCATTCGTAGCGGGCTTGGCAATGAGCAGTTCTTC.

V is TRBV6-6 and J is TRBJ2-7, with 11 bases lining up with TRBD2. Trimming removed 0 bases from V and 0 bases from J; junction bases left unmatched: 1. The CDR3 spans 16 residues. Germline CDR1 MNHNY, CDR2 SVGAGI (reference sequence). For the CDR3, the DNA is TGTGCCAGCAGTTACTCGGGGACTAGCGGCTCCTACGAGCAGTACGTC. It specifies CASSYSGTSGSYEQYV.

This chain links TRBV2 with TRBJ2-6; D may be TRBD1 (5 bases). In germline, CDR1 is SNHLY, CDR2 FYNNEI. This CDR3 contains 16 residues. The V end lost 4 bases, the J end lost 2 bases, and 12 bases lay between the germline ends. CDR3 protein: CASSGQGRAGANVLTF. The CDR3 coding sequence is TGTGCCAGCAGTGGGCAGGGCCGGGCTGGGGCCAACGTCCTGACTTTC.

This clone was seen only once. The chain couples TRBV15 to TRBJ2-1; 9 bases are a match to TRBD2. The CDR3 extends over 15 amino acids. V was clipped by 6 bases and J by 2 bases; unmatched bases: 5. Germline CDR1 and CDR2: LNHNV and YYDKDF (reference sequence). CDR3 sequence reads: CATSPTSGPYNEQFF. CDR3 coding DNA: TGTGCCACCAGTCCGACTAGCGGCCCCTACAATGAGCAGTTCTTC.

The CDR3 nucleotides read TGTGCCAGCAGCTCCGGGACAGGAGGCTCTGGGGCCAACGTCCTGACTTTC. This gives the protein CASSSGTGGSGANVLTF. The genes are TRBV7-8 and TRBJ2-6, with 8 bases lining up with TRBD1. From germline, CDR1 is SGHVS and CDR2 FQNEAQ. The CDR3 length is 17 residues. The V gene end was trimmed by 4 bases and the J gene end by 0 bases; junction bases not matched to a gene: 5.

CDR3 protein: CASSSPSGTTNEKLFF. The CDR3 DNA reads TGTGCCAGCAGTTCTCCTTCGGGGACAACTAATGAAAAACTGTTTTTT. The chain links TRBV27 to TRBJ1-4; unclear D gene. Germline V gene sequence: CDR1 MNHEY, CDR2 SMNVEV (reference sequence). The V gene lost 4 bases and the J gene lost 0 bases, with 12 bases spanning the gap. This CDR3 spans 16 amino acids.

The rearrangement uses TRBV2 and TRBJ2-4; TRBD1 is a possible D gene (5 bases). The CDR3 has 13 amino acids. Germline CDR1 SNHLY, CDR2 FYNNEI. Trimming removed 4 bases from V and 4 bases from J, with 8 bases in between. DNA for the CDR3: TGTGCCAGCAGTGCTCAGGGAAAAAACATTCAGTACTTC. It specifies CASSAQGKNIQYF. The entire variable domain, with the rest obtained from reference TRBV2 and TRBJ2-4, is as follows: EPEVTQTPSHQVTQMGQEVILRCVPISNHLYFYWYRQILGQKVEFLVSFYNNEISEKSEIFDDQFSVERPDGSNFTLKIRSTKLEDSAMYFCASSAQGKNIQYFGAGTRLSVL.

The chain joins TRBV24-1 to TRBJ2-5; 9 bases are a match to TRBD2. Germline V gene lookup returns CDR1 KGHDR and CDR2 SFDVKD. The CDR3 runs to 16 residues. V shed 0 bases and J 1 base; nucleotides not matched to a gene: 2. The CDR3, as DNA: TGTGCCACCAGTGATTTGGTGACTAGCGGCCAAGAGACCCAGTACTTC. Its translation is CATSDLVTSGQETQYF.

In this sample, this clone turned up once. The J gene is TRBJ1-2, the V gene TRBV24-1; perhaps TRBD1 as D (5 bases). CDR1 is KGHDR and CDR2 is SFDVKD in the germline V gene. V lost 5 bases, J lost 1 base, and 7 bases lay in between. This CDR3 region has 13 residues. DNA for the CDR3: TGTGCCACCAGTGCAGACAGTAACTATGGCTACACCTTC. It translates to CATSADSNYGYTF.

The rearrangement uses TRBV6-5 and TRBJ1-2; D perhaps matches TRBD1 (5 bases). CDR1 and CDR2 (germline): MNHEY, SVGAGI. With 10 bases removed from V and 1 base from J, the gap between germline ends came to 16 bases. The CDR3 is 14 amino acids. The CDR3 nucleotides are TGTGCCACACTACAGGAAGCCAATAACTATGGCTACACCTTC. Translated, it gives CATLQEANNYGYTF.

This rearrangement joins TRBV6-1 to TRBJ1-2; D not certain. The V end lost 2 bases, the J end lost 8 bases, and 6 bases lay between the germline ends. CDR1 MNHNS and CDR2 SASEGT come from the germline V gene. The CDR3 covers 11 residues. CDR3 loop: CASSERRGYTF. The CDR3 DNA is TGTGCCAGCAGTGAAAGGAGGGGCTACACCTTC.

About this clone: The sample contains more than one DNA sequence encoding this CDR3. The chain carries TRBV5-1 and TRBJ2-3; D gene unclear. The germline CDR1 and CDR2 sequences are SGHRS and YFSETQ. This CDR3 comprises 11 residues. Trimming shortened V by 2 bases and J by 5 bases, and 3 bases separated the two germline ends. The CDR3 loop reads CASSLLDTQYF. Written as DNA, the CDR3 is TGCGCCAGCAGCTTACTAGATACGCAGTATTTT. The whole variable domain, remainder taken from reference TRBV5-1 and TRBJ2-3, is KAGVTQTPRYLIKTRGQQVTLSCSPISGHRSVSWYQQTPGQGLQFLFEYFSETQRNKGNFPGRFSGRQFSNSRSEMNVSTLELGDSALYLCASSLLDTQYFGPGTRLTVL.

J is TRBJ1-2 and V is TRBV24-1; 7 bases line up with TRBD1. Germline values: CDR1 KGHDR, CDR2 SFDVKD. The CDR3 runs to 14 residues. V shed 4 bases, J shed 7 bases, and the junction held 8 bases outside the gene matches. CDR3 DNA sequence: TGTGCCACCAGTGACCCCACAGGGGATCGTGGCTACACCTTC. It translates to CATSDPTGDRGYTF.

CDR3 amino acids: CATQTGGNYEQYF. The CDR3 DNA reads as TGTGCCACTCAGACAGGGGGCAACTACGAGCAGTACTTC. The chain combines TRBV25-1 with TRBJ2-7; 10 positions match TRBD1. After removal of 10 bases from V and 3 bases from J, the junction contained 6 bases not matched to a gene. The CDR3 is made up of 13 amino acids. Germline loops: CDR1 MGHDK, CDR2 SYGVNS.

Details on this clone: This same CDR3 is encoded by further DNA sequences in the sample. CDR3 sequence: CASRDRGNQPQHF. The CDR3 bases are TGTGCCAGCCGGGACAGGGGTAATCAGCCCCAGCATTTT. The chain is built from TRBV2 and TRBJ1-5, with 10 bases fitting TRBD1. The junction had 2 bases not matched to a gene; V was cut back by 8 bases and J by 4 bases. This CDR3 comprises 13 residues. Germline V gene data show CDR1 as SNHLY and CDR2 as FYNNEI.

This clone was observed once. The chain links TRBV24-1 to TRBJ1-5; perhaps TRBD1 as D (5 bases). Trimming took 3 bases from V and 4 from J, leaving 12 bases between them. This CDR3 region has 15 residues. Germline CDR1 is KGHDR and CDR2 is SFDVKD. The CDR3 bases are TGTGCCACCAGTGATAATGGGGCTCAAAATCAGCCCCAGCATTTT. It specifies CATSDNGAQNQPQHF.

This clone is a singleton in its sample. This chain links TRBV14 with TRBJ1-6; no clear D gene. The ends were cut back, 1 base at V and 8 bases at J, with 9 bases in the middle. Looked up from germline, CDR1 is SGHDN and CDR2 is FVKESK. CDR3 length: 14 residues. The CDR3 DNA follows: TGTGCCAGCAGCCAAGGCGGCACCTATTCACCCCTCCACTTT. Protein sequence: CASSQGGTYSPLHF.

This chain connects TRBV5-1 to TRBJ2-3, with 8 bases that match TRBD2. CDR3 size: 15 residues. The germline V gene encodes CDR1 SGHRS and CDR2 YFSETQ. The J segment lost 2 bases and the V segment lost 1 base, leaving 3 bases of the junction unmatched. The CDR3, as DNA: TGCGCCAGCAGCTTGTCCGGACTAGCCACAGATACGCAGTATTTT. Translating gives CASSLSGLATDTQYF.

The CDR3 nucleotides read TGTGCCAGCAGCTTGAAAAGCGGGGGGCCAAGCTCCTACAATGAGCAGTTCTTC. It encodes CASSLKSGGPSSYNEQFF. The rearrangement uses TRBV5-4 and TRBJ2-1, with 9 nucleotides matching TRBD2. Germline values: CDR1 SGHNT, CDR2 YYREEE (reference sequence). This CDR3 spans 18 amino acids. V shed 1 base and J 0 bases; nucleotides not matched to a gene: 8.

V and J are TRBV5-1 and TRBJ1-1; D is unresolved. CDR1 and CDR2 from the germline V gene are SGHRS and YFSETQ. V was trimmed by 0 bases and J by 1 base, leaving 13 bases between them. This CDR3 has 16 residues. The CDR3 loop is CASSLAGWAGNTEAFF. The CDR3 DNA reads TGCGCCAGCAGCTTGGCCGGGTGGGCGGGGAACACTGAAGCTTTCTTT.

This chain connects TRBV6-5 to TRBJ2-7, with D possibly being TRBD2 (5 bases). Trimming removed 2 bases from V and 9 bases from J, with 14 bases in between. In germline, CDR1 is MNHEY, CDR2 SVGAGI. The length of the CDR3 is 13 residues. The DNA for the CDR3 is TGTGCCAGCAGTTACCGAGGCGCGGGTGGGCAGTACTTC. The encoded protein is CASSYRGAGGQYF.

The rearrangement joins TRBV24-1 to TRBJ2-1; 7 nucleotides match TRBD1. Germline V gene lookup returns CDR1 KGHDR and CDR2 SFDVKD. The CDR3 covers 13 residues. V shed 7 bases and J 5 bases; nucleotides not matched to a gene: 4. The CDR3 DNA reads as TGTGCCACCAGGGACAGGAGAAACAATGAGCAGTTCTTC. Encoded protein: CATRDRRNNEQFF.

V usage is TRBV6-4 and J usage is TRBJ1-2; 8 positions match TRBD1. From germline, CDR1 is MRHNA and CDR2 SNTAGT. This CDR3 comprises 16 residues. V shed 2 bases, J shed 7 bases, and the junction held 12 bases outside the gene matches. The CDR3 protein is CASSDTFRTGNSGYTF. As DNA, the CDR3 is TGTGCCAGCAGTGACACTTTCCGGACAGGGAATAGTGGCTACACCTTC.

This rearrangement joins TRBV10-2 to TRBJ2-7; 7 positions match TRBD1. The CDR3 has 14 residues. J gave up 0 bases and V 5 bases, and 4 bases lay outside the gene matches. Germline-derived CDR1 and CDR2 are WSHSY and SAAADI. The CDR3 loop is CASSTGDSSYEQYF. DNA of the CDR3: TGCGCCAGCAGTACCGGGGACAGCTCCTACGAGCAGTACTTC.

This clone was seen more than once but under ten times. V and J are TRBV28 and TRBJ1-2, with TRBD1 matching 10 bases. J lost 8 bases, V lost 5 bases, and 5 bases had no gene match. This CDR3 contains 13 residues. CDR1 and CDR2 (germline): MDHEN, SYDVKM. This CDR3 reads CASSLTGGAGYTF. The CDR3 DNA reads TGTGCCAGCAGTCTGACAGGGGGCGCGGGCTACACCTTC.

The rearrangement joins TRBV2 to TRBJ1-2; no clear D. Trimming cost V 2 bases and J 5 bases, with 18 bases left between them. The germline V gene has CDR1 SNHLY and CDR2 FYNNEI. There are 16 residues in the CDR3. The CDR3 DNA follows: TGTGCCAGCAGTGAACGGGGTATGGGCCAGCTGTATGGCTACACCTTC. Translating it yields CASSERGMGQLYGYTF. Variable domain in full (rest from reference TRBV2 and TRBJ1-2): EPEVTQTPSHQVTQMGQEVILRCVPISNHLYFYWYRQILGQKVEFLVSFYNNEISEKSEIFDDQFSVERPDGSNFTLKIRSTKLEDSAMYFCASSERGMGQLYGYTFGSGTRLTVV.

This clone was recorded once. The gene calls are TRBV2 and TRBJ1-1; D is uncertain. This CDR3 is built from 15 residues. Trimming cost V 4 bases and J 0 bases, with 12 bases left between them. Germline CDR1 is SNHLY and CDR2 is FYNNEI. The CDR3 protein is CASSVSGGMNTEAFF. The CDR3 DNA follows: TGTGCCAGCAGTGTAAGTGGAGGGATGAACACTGAAGCTTTCTTT.